What follows is one TCR beta chain and its context. This record comes from a study of T cell responses to AZD1222 COVID-19 vaccine. Repertoires were generated with immunoSEQ multiplex PCR, while TCRdb's copy carries only in-frame clones and drops some. This repertoire shows 90,000 to 110,000 clones, roughly 90% found once; its top ten account for 4.5% to 6.5%. This TCR was sampled from an adult in good health. The sequencing here drew on peripheral blood, taken on day 0 of AZD1222 vaccination.

CDR3 sequence (DNA): TGTGCCAGCTCAGAGGACGTCCAAGAGACCCAGTACTTC. Protein product: CASSEDVQETQYF. V gene TRBV18 combines with J gene TRBJ2-5; D gene unclear. This CDR3 region has 13 residues. V was clipped by 5 bases and J by 1 base, with 8 bases between them. Germline values: CDR1 KGHSH, CDR2 LQKENI.